What follows describes a single T cell receptor (beta chain). This record belongs to a study of radiotherapy plus CTLA-4 blockade in lung cancer. Trimming removed 5 bases from V and 2 bases from J, with 12 bases in between. This CDR3 comprises 14 residues. The germline V gene has CDR1 SNHLY and CDR2 FYNNEI. Method: immunoSEQ multiplex PCR; TCRdb's copy keeps in-frame clones and lacks some. The sample holds tens of thousands of clones, about 78% seen once. The rearrangement joins TRBV2 to TRBJ1-2; D uncertain. The sequence was obtained from a human donor with non-small cell lung cancer who had a partial response to radiotherapy plus ipilimumab. Some clones in this sample may be carry-over from other donors' samples. This specimen was peripheral blood, taken from a patient treated with radiotherapy plus ipilimumab. CDR3 nucleotide sequence: TGTGCCAGCAGTTATCACAGCGGGAACTATGGCTACACCTTC. Translating gives CASSYHSGNYGYTF.